The clone carrying this T cell receptor beta chain occurred many times. Fixed numbers of PBMC received varying amounts of KT2 cells. Germline CDR1 is KGHSH and CDR2 is LQKENI. The CDR3 totals 15 residues. J lost 4 bases, V lost 1 base, and 6 bases had no gene match. This entry comes from a study of quantifying T cell responses using KT2 cells. Across the whole study: Reverse transcription used primers in the TCR alpha and beta constant regions. Estimated efficiency of the T4 ligation step was above 9.5% under optimum conditions.

Each cDNA got a UMI-containing oligo ligated at its 3' end. First-round PCR used three to five cycles and beta primers RC1.1 and RC1.2 covering TRBC1 and TRBC2. One entry per CDR3 protein results from TCRdb running MiXCR on the UMI-ligation and nested PCR reads. The data contain about 30,000 distinct CDR3 sequences, roughly 7.2% of them seen just once; the ten biggest clones take up around 16%. The chain joins TRBV18 to TRBJ1-1; 7 bases line up with TRBD1. The source material was PBMCs spiked with cells of the T cell clone KT2. The receptor was isolated from a human donor. CDR3 protein: CASSPQKGARTEAFF. CDR3 nucleotide sequence: TGTGCCAGCTCACCACAAAAGGGGGCGCGCACTGAAGCTTTCTTT.